The entry below describes one TCR beta chain. The assay was immunoSEQ multiplex PCR, and TCRdb's table has in-frame clones only and misses some. Among some 29,000 clones listed, approximately 91% were seen once. This record comes from a study of T cell changes during pregnancy in multiple sclerosis. The CDR3 spans 13 residues. This TCR was sampled from a female donor in good health, enrolled as a control in a pregnancy study. Sequences were derived from CD4+ T cells from peripheral blood mononuclear cells, sampled in the first trimester of pregnancy. This chain joins TRBV21-1 and TRBJ1-6; TRBD1 reflects the table's D call only, with no check against the DNA. TRBV21-1 is termed a pseudogene. The CDR3 nucleotides are TGTGCCAGCAGCAAACAGTCCAATTCACCCCTCCACTTT. Translated, it gives CASSKQSNSPLHF.